This entry lists 18 T cell receptor beta chains sequenced from one sample in a study of cytomegalovirus exposure and HLA in healthy donors. PCR was performed using 60 Vbeta and 13 Jbeta primers. Assay used: immunoSEQ multiplex PCR; TCRdb lists only in-frame clones, some missing. The sample yields 90,000 to 150,000 clones, almost 85% seen once. Sequencing input: PBMCs. The receptors derive from a woman in her late teens or twenties in good health and CMV-seronegative.

This clone was counted only a few times. The rearrangement joins TRBV9 to TRBJ1-1; TRBD1 aligns across 9 bases. Germline CDR1 is SGDLS and CDR2 is YYNGEE. The V segment lost 4 bases and the J segment 11 bases; nucleotides outside the gene matches: 9. This CDR3 spans 13 amino acids. Here the CDR3 DNA reads TGTGCCAGCAGCTCCGGGACAGGGTCTGGTGCTTTCTTT. It codes for CASSSGTGSGAFF. Variable domain in full (rest from reference TRBV9 and TRBJ1-1): DSGVTQTPKHLITATGQRVTLRCSPRSGDLSVYWYQQSLDQGLQFLIQYYNGEERAKGNILERFSAQQFPDLHSELNLSSLELGDSALYFCASSSGTGSGAFFGQGTRLTVV.

V is TRBV19 and J is TRBJ2-2, with a tentative D call TRBD1 (6 bases). The CDR3 sequence is 15 residues long. CDR1 is LNHDA and CDR2 is SQIVND in the germline V gene (reference sequence). V was shortened by 1 base and J by 6 bases, with 12 bases between the two germline ends. CDR3 amino acids: CASSIGQWGPGELFF. DNA for the CDR3: TGTGCCAGTAGTATAGGACAATGGGGGCCCGGGGAGCTGTTTTTT.

The rearrangement links TRBV18 to TRBJ1-1, with TRBD1 identical over 9 bases. CDR1 is KGHSH, CDR2 LQKENI, per germline. V shed 4 bases, J shed 6 bases, and the junction held 9 bases outside the gene matches. This CDR3 comprises 15 residues. The CDR3 region has the DNA TGTGCCAGCTCACTTGGACAGGGGATGGGGGCTGAAGCTTTCTTT. It translates to CASSLGQGMGAEAFF.

This clone was detected once. The rearrangement joins TRBV10-3 to TRBJ2-7, with D possibly being TRBD2 (6 bases). Germline CDR1 and CDR2: ENHRY and SYGVKD. Trimming shortened V by 6 bases and J by 7 bases, and 13 bases separated the two germline ends. This CDR3 contains 12 residues. CDR3 residues: CAISGGVREQYF. Here the CDR3 DNA reads TGTGCCATCAGCGGCGGGGTACGGGAGCAGTACTTC.

This clone turned up a few times. V gene TRBV7-2 combines with J gene TRBJ1-1, with TRBD1 identical over 7 bases. Germline-derived CDR1 and CDR2 are SGHTA and FQGNSA. V lost 4 bases and J lost 1; bases outside the gene matches: 3. CDR3 length: 14 amino acids. This chain's CDR3 is CASSWDRRNTEAFF. CDR3 nucleotides: TGTGCCAGCAGCTGGGACAGACGGAACACTGAAGCTTTCTTT.

The rearrangement links TRBV28 to TRBJ2-7; 12 nucleotides match TRBD1. Trimming at V came to 3 bases and at J to 9 bases, leaving 6 bases not matched to a gene. This CDR3 has 14 residues. Germline loops: CDR1 MDHEN, CDR2 SYDVKM. Written as DNA, the CDR3 is TGTGCCAGCAGTTTCGGGGACAGGGGGCGCGGGCAGTACTTC. Translation: CASSFGDRGRGQYF.

V and J are TRBV7-2 and TRBJ2-7, with 7 bases identical to TRBD1. J lost 1 base, V lost 7 bases, and 10 bases had no gene match. Germline V CDR1 and CDR2: SGHTA, FQGNSA. The CDR3 has 15 residues. The CDR3 here is CASKTKGASSYEQYF. Written as DNA, the CDR3 is TGTGCCAGCAAAACAAAGGGGGCGTCTTCCTACGAGCAGTACTTC.

This clone has a handful of counts. V is TRBV10-1 and J is TRBJ2-2; D may be TRBD1 (5 bases). This CDR3 is 14 amino acids long. From germline, CDR1 is WNHNN and CDR2 SYGVQD (reference sequence). The V end was cut by 8 bases, the J end by 2 bases, with 12 bases between. CDR3 residues: CASSRTPNTGELFF. The CDR3 DNA reads as TGCGCCAGCTCGAGGACACCTAACACCGGGGAGCTGTTTTTT.

Only a few counts were recorded for this clone. At one end the junction does not follow the germline gene, possibly because of a read error. The gene calls are TRBV7-2 and TRBJ2-6, with 7 bases aligning to TRBD1. The length of the CDR3 is 16 residues. Germline V gene sequence: CDR1 SGHTA, CDR2 FQGNSA. The DNA for the CDR3 is TGTGCCACCCGGGACAGCCGTCACTCTGGGGCCAACGGCCTGACTTTC. Translating it yields CATRDSRHSGANGLTF.

As regards this clone: Because the CDR3's place on the DNA is in doubt, the DNA is left out and the CDR3 is given as listed by TCRdb. This CDR3 is CASSQYTGTGANFGNGYTF. V is TRBV4-3 and J is TRBJ1-2; TRBD1 is the table's D call, not checked against the DNA. The germline V gene has CDR1 LGHNA and CDR2 YSLEER. The CDR3 comprises 19 residues, both ends counted.

This clone was detected only a few times. The chain combines TRBV2 with TRBJ1-2; the D is unclear. CDR1 is SNHLY and CDR2 is FYNNEI in the germline V gene. V was shortened by 2 bases and J by 7 bases, with 11 bases between the two germline ends. The CDR3 is 13 amino acids. CDR3 coding DNA: TGTGCCAGCAGTGAACGGGGTATAGGTGGCTACACCTTC. It specifies CASSERGIGGYTF.

The CDR3 loop is CASSSGGFNNEQFF. The CDR3 nucleotides are TGTGCCAGCAGTTCGGGAGGGTTCAACAATGAGCAGTTCTTC. This chain uses TRBV27 with TRBJ2-1; 8 bases match TRBD2. Looked up from germline, CDR1 is MNHEY and CDR2 is SMNVEV (reference sequence). This CDR3 spans 14 amino acids. The J segment lost 5 bases and the V segment lost 4 bases, leaving 4 bases of the junction unmatched.

CDR3 sequence: CASSLEGFTQYF. The DNA of the CDR3 is TGCGCCAGCAGCTTGGAGGGGTTTACGCAGTATTTT. The chain employs TRBV5-1 and TRBJ2-3, with a weak D call TRBD1 (5 bases). Trimming took 0 bases from V and 8 from J, leaving 7 bases between them. Germline V gene data show CDR1 as SGHRS and CDR2 as YFSETQ. The CDR3 runs to 12 residues.

V and J are TRBV19 and TRBJ1-2; D gene uncertain. The V and J ends lost 1 base and 8 bases respectively, with 5 bases between them. CDR1 and CDR2 (germline): LNHDA, SQIVND (reference sequence). This CDR3 is 11 amino acids long. The chain's CDR3 is CASSIGGGYTF. The CDR3 DNA reads as TGTGCCAGTAGTATAGGAGGCGGCTACACCTTC.

J is TRBJ1-1 and V is TRBV6-5; 8 bases are shared with TRBD1. Trimming cost V 4 bases and J 1 base; bases outside gene matches: 5. The CDR3 contains 15 residues. The germline V gene has CDR1 MNHEY and CDR2 SVGAGI. The CDR3 reads CASSFVTGANTEAFF. The CDR3 DNA follows: TGTGCCAGCAGTTTCGTGACAGGGGCGAACACTGAAGCTTTCTTT.

This CDR3 reads CASDRWTPRGQYF. CDR3 sequence (DNA): TGTGCCAGCGACAGATGGACGCCCAGGGGGCAGTACTTC. This chain joins TRBV2 and TRBJ2-5; 7 nucleotides line up with TRBD1. Germline trimming cut 8 bases from V and 11 bases from J; bases unmatched to any gene: 14. This CDR3 comprises 13 residues. Looked up from germline, CDR1 is SNHLY and CDR2 is FYNNEI.

This clone showed up just a few times. The chain joins TRBV19 to TRBJ2-7, with a possible D match to TRBD2 (5 bases). V was pared by 2 bases and J by 0 bases, with 14 bases between. The V gene's germline CDR1 is LNHDA and CDR2 SQIVND (reference sequence). The CDR3 is 16 amino acids. The CDR3 DNA reads as TGTGCCAGTAGTATAATAGCGACCACTAGCTCCTACGAGCAGTACTTC. Amino acid sequence: CASSIIATTSSYEQYF. The complete variable domain, with remaining parts taken from reference TRBV19 and TRBJ2-7, reads DGGITQSPKYLFRKEGQNVTLSCEQNLNHDAMYWYRQDPGQGLRLIYYSQIVNDFQKGDIAEGYSVSREKKESFPLTVTSAQKNPTAFYLCASSIIATTSSYEQYFGPGTRLTVT.

The chain recombines TRBV7-8 with TRBJ1-6, with no clear D. The length of the CDR3 is 12 residues. Trimming took off 1 base at V and 13 bases at J, with 8 bases between the two ends. Looked up from germline, CDR1 is SGHVS and CDR2 is FQNEAQ. CDR3 in amino acids: CASSLGEAPLHF. CDR3 in DNA: TGTGCCAGCAGCTTAGGGGAGGCGCCCCTCCACTTT.